The 23 T cell receptor delta chains below were found in one sample sequenced in a study of human gamma delta and Vdelta1 T cells. Antigens of these TCRs are unknown. TCRdb reprocessed the PCR reads using CATT. The sample consists of about 6,500 delta-chain clones, almost 40% of them appearing once. The sequencing input was Vdelta1 gamma-delta T cells from blood grown in culture (DOT cells). The origin of the receptors is a human donor in good health.

About this clone: The likely explanation is a read error, given a far larger clone one base away. The V call is TRDV1, the J call TRDJ1; no firm D call. The V end was cut by 0 bases, the J end by 5 bases, with 31 bases between. The CDR3 spans 21 residues. The germline CDR1 and CDR2 sequences are TSWWSYY and QGS. CDR3 sequence (DNA): TGTGCTCTTGGGGAACTAGCTGGCCCTAAAATCCCGAGGGAACATGGGGATAAACTCATCTTT. The encoded protein is CALGELAGPKIPREHGDKLIF.

Concerning this clone: Just one base apart from a much larger clone, this may be a read error. V gene TRDV1 combines with J gene TRDJ1, with D perhaps assigned TRDD2 or TRDD3 (6 bases each). The CDR3 consists of 18 residues. Germline V gives CDR1 TSWWSYY, CDR2 QGS. In DNA, the CDR3 is TGTGCTCTTGGGGAAAACTTCCTCCTTGGGGGGGTCACCGGTAAACTCATCTTT. Protein product: CALGENFLLGGVTGKLIF.

The chain links TRAV38-2/DV8 to TRDJ1, with 10 bases that match TRDD3. V lost 3 bases, J lost 0 bases, and 26 bases stayed unmatched. This CDR3 has 23 residues. Germline-derived CDR1 and CDR2 are TSESDYY and QEAYKQQN. CDR3 DNA: TGTGCTTATAGGACGATTTGCAATTTCGAGCTGGGGGATAAACTTGGGTACACCGATAAACTCATCTTT. It translates to CAYRTICNFELGDKLGYTDKLIF.

This clone was detected only once. V and J are TRDV1 and TRDJ2, with 10 bases fitting TRDD3. This CDR3 spans 19 amino acids. J lost 3 bases, V lost 4 bases, and 14 bases had no gene match. Germline CDR1 and CDR2: TSWWSYY and QGS. Written as DNA, the CDR3 is TGTGCTCTTGGGGTCTTCCCCGACCTGGGGGATATAATGACAGCACAACTCTTCTTT. Its protein product is CALGVFPDLGDIMTAQLFF.

The chain recombines TRDV1 with TRDJ1, with TRDD3 matching over 12 bases. J was trimmed by 7 bases and V by 4 bases; bases with no gene match: 7. The germline V gene encodes CDR1 TSWWSYY and CDR2 QGS. The CDR3 loop spans 15 amino acids. The CDR3 DNA reads as TGTGCTCTTGGGGGAACTGGGGGATACCTTCGTAAACTCATCTTT. Protein product: CALGGTGGYLRKLIF.

This chain uses TRDV1 with TRDJ1; TRDD3 agrees at 9 bases. V shed 2 bases, J shed 6 bases, and the junction held 25 bases outside the gene matches. There are 21 residues in the CDR3. The germline V gene encodes CDR1 TSWWSYY and CDR2 QGS. This chain's CDR3 is CALGETPYRDWGDTLGYKLIF. Written as DNA, the CDR3 is TGTGCTCTTGGGGAAACTCCCTACCGGGACTGGGGGGATACCCTAGGGTATAAACTCATCTTT.

This clone qualifies as medium-sized. This chain joins TRDV1 and TRDJ1; no firm D call. The germline CDR1 and CDR2 sequences are TSWWSYY and QGS. V lost 5 bases to trimming and J lost 0 bases, with 13 bases between them. The CDR3 sequence is 15 residues long. The CDR3 spells CALGMFSGYTDKLIF. CDR3 coding DNA: TGTGCTCTTGGGATGTTCTCAGGGTACACCGATAAACTCATCTTT.

The gene calls are TRDV1 and TRDJ1, with 8 bases fitting TRDD3. This CDR3 has 22 amino acids. Germline V gene data show CDR1 as TSWWSYY and CDR2 as QGS. The trim removed 5 bases at V and 0 bases at J, leaving 26 bases unmatched. The CDR3 DNA is TGTGCTCTTGGGATAGGGGGGGGACCTACTTTTACTGGGGGGATCTACACCGATAAACTCATCTTT. Amino acid sequence: CALGIGGGPTFTGGIYTDKLIF.

The chain is built from TRDV1 and TRDJ1; 10 bases fit TRDD3. With 2 bases clipped from V and 0 bases from J, the junction kept 21 bases outside the gene matches. Germline V lookup: CDR1 TSWWSYY, CDR2 QGS. The CDR3 consists of 22 residues. In DNA, the CDR3 is TGTGCTCTTGGGGAATTGGTTCATCGCTCGTACTGGGGGATTACTTACACCGATAAACTCATCTTT. It codes for CALGELVHRSYWGITYTDKLIF.

The chain has TRDV1 and TRDJ1, with 9 bases matching TRDD3. The CDR3 totals 22 residues. From germline, CDR1 is TSWWSYY and CDR2 QGS. V shed 0 bases and J 5 bases; nucleotides not matched to a gene: 25. The CDR3 is CALGELALLVRGYALDADKLIF. CDR3 sequence (DNA): TGTGCTCTTGGGGAACTAGCCCTCCTTGTCCGGGGATACGCGTTGGACGCGGATAAACTCATCTTT.

This clone appeared a few times. The chain employs TRDV1 and TRDJ1; 11 bases agree with TRDD3. V shed 6 bases, J shed 8 bases, and the junction held 17 bases outside the gene matches. The CDR3 extends over 17 amino acids. The V gene's germline CDR1 is TSWWSYY and CDR2 QGS. The CDR3 protein is CALGRPVSGWGILKLIF. The CDR3, as DNA: TGTGCTCTTGGCCGTCCAGTTTCGGGCTGGGGGATACTGAAACTCATCTTT.

The chain uses TRDV1 and TRDJ1, with a tentative D call TRDD2 (6 bases). Per the germline V gene, CDR1 is TSWWSYY and CDR2 is QGS. The V and J ends lost 4 bases and 1 base respectively, with 25 bases between them. CDR3 length: 19 amino acids. CDR3 region: CALGGLLPSPWPVTDKLIF. CDR3 in DNA: TGTGCTCTTGGGGGGCTCCTACCTAGCCCCTGGCCGGTCACCGATAAACTCATCTTT.

With respect to this clone: With only one base between it and a far larger clone, this is likely a read error. J is TRDJ1 and V is TRDV1; 7 nucleotides match TRDD2. The J segment lost 0 bases and the V segment lost 3 bases, leaving 25 bases of the junction unmatched. The CDR3 spans 22 residues. CDR1 and CDR2 (germline): TSWWSYY, QGS. The CDR3 DNA reads TGTGCTCTTGGGGATTCCGGATTCCTACGAGGGGGTAGGGGTGGGTACACCGATAAACTCATCTTT. It codes for CALGDSGFLRGGRGGYTDKLIF.

This clone was detected only a few times. V usage is TRDV1 and J usage is TRDJ1; 12 bases agree with TRDD3. The ends lost 1 base at V and 8 bases at J; junction bases unmatched: 23. This CDR3 contains 21 residues. Germline loops: CDR1 TSWWSYY, CDR2 QGS. The CDR3 protein is CALGEPGLPTFKSTGGYKLIF. For the CDR3, the DNA is TGTGCTCTTGGGGAACCCGGCCTTCCTACGTTTAAATCTACTGGGGGATACAAACTCATCTTT.

V and J are TRDV1 and TRDJ1, with D uncertain. The CDR3 totals 15 residues. The germline V gene has CDR1 TSWWSYY and CDR2 QGS. V was pared by 0 bases and J by 3 bases, with 11 bases between. The CDR3 loop reads CALGELGTDPDKLIF. The CDR3 DNA sequence: TGTGCTCTTGGGGAACTAGGTACCGACCCCGATAAACTCATCTTT.

The chain is built from TRDV1 and TRDJ1, with D perhaps TRDD3 (6 bases). This CDR3 contains 17 residues. Germline CDR1 is TSWWSYY and CDR2 is QGS. V lost 0 bases and J lost 2, with 16 bases in between. In nucleotides, the CDR3 is TGTGCTCTTGGGGAACTCTACATGGGGGGTCAAACCGATAAACTCATCTTT. As protein: CALGELYMGGQTDKLIF.

The rearrangement joins TRDV1 to TRDJ1; the D is unclear. The germline V gene encodes CDR1 TSWWSYY and CDR2 QGS. The CDR3 runs 15 residues. V was cut by 1 base and J by 0 bases, with 9 bases left in between. This CDR3 reads CALGEPGSYTDKLIF. In DNA, the CDR3 is TGTGCTCTTGGGGAACCGGGCTCCTACACCGATAAACTCATCTTT.

Regarding this clone: Just one base apart from a much larger clone, this may be a read error. The sample has other DNA sequences that encode this CDR3 too. V is TRDV1 and J is TRDJ1; 13 bases line up with TRDD3. The CDR3 extends over 24 amino acids. CDR1 and CDR2 from the germline V gene are TSWWSYY and QGS. The CDR3 bases are TGTGCTCTTGGGGAACTCGTCTCCCTACGAAATAACTGGGGGATACGTGCTTATGTCGATAAACTCATCTTC. Its protein is CALGELVSLRNNWGIRAYVDKLIF.

Worth noting for this clone: A much larger clone lies a single base off, so this may be a read error. The chain links TRDV1 to TRDJ1; possibly TRDD3 for D (5 bases). CDR3 size: 17 residues. The germline V and J ends were trimmed by 0 bases and 0 bases, with 14 bases remaining between them. In germline, CDR1 is TSWWSYY, CDR2 QGS. The CDR3 DNA is TGTGCTCTTGGGGAACTTTGGGGTCTGCCGGACACCGATAAACTCATCTTT. Protein sequence: CALGELWGLPDTDKLIF.

The J gene is TRDJ1, the V gene TRDV1, with TRDD2 matching 9 bases. The CDR3 sequence is 19 residues long. Unmatched junction bases numbered 18, after V lost 4 bases and J lost 3 bases. In germline, CDR1 is TSWWSYY, CDR2 QGS. Here the CDR3 reads CALGGLAFLRIGGSDKLIF. CDR3 DNA: TGTGCTCTTGGGGGCCTGGCCTTCCTACGTATAGGGGGTTCCGATAAACTCATCTTT.

In its sample, this clone was seen a few times. This chain connects TRDV1 to TRDJ4; 11 nucleotides align to TRDD3. This CDR3 is built from 22 residues. The germline V gene encodes CDR1 TSWWSYY and CDR2 QGS. V lost 5 bases, J lost 0 bases, and 26 bases stayed unmatched. CDR3 in amino acids: CALGNLGLPRLGDTKGARPLIF. CDR3 nucleotide sequence: TGTGCTCTTGGGAACCTAGGGCTTCCTCGCCTGGGGGATACAAAGGGGGCCAGACCCCTGATCTTT.

The table lists this clone with a count of one. The V and J genes are TRDV1 and TRDJ1; 10 nucleotides agree with TRDD3. The CDR3 has 22 residues. The germline V gene encodes CDR1 TSWWSYY and CDR2 QGS. V lost 7 bases, J lost 5 bases, and 31 bases stayed unmatched. The CDR3: CALEDVPTLGDRWGPSRDKLIF. Here the CDR3 DNA reads TGTGCTCTTGAGGACGTTCCCACTCTGGGGGATAGGTGGGGGCCTAGTAGAGATAAACTCATCTTT.

This clone is deemed medium-sized. The chain is built from TRDV1 and TRDJ1, with D perhaps TRDD3 (5 bases). The germline V gene encodes CDR1 TSWWSYY and CDR2 QGS. This CDR3 region has 14 residues. Trimming stripped 5 bases from V and 1 base from J, with 11 bases between. CDR3 in DNA: TGTGCTCTTGGGAATCCTGGGTGCACCGATAAACTCATCTTT. This translates into CALGNPGCTDKLIF.